This is a list of T cell receptor beta chains from one sample in a study of CD8 T cell repertoires and HIV-1 epitope variants. Sequenced by immunoSEQ multiplex PCR; TCRdb stores in-frame clones only, minus some. The sample comprises approximately 5,600 clones, 65% to 75% of which are singletons, and over 35% rests with the top ten. No antigen has been identified for these receptors. Sequences were obtained from cultured CD8+ T cells derived from PBMCs. The receptors were gathered from a male donor with HIV. CDR3s include the opening cysteine and the closing phenylalanine or tryptophan. Each record gives: D gene, clone size, V gene, J gene, CDR3 protein, CDR3 DNA. The D gene is left open where the match is weak. Size is omitted from some rows. Given values are once, few, many or a class for expanded clones.

>TRBD1|once|TRBV6-1|TRBJ2-7
CASSDFRDRGLWEQYF
TGTGCCAGCAGTGATTTCCGGGACAGGGGGCTGTGGGAGCAGTACTTC
>.|.|TRBV13|TRBJ1-3
CASSLGADGNTIYF
TGTGCCAGCAGCTTAGGGGCAGATGGAAACACCATATATTTT
>.|.|TRBV29-1|TRBJ2-2
CSVGRPNTGELFF
TGCAGCGTTGGACGTCCGAACACCGGGGAGCTGTTTTTT
>.|once|TRBV9|TRBJ2-2
CASSVQGTGELFF
TGTGCCAGCAGCGTACAGGGGACCGGGGAGCTGTTTTTT
>TRBD2|.|TRBV4-3|TRBJ2-1
CASSQDGSGGHSYNEQFF
TGCGCCAGCAGCCAAGATGGGAGCGGGGGGCACTCCTACAATGAGCAGTTCTTC
>TRBD2|few|TRBV6-1|TRBJ2-3
CASSETSGRPDTQYF
TGTGCCAGCAGTGAGACTAGCGGGAGGCCAGATACGCAGTATTTT
>.|few|TRBV5-4|TRBJ2-3
CASTQPGDTQYF
TGTGCCAGCACCCAACCGGGAGATACGCAGTATTTT
>.|medium-sized|TRBV6-6|TRBJ2-7
CASRPIGGYEQYF
TGTGCCAGCAGACCTATTGGGGGCTACGAGCAGTACTTC
>.|.|TRBV2|TRBJ2-1
CASSWAGDEQFF
TGTGCCAGCAGCTGGGCAGGGGATGAGCAGTTCTTC
>.|.|TRBV9|TRBJ2-3
CASSVEGGGNTDTQYF
TGTGCCAGCAGCGTAGAAGGCGGGGGCAACACAGATACGCAGTATTTT
>.|once|TRBV6-5|TRBJ2-7
CASSPTGPYEQYF
TGTGCCAGCAGCCCGACTGGGCCCTACGAGCAGTACTTC
>.|.|TRBV6-6|TRBJ2-1
CASSFSGFEQFF
TGTGCCAGCAGTTTCTCGGGCTTTGAGCAGTTCTTC
>TRBD2|.|TRBV11-2|TRBJ2-5
CASSFSGLAGGQETQYF
TGTGCCAGCAGCTTCTCGGGACTAGCGGGGGGCCAAGAGACCCAGTACTTC
>TRBD2|.|TRBV9|TRBJ2-4
CASSSGLAGRGNIQYF
TGTGCCAGCAGCAGCGGACTAGCGGGAAGGGGAAACATTCAGTACTTC
>.|.|TRBV19|TRBJ2-7
CASSTDSHYEQYF
TGTGCCAGTAGTACGGACAGTCACTACGAGCAGTACTTC
>TRBD1|.|TRBV6-5|TRBJ2-2
CASSLTGGRSGELFF
TGTGCCAGCAGTTTGACAGGGGGCAGGAGCGGGGAGCTGTTTTTT
>TRBD2|.|TRBV5-6|TRBJ2-7
CASSLDGGSGGNYEQYF
TGTGCCAGCAGCTTGGATGGCGGCAGCGGGGGCAACTACGAGCAGTACTTC
>.|.|TRBV5-1|TRBJ2-1
CASSSSSYNEQFF
TGCGCCAGCAGCTCCAGCTCCTACAATGAGCAGTTCTTC
>.|once|TRBV30|TRBJ1-2
CAWSGRDAWTYGYTF
TGTGCCTGGAGTGGACGGGACGCTTGGACCTATGGCTACACCTTC
>TRBD1|.|TRBV27|TRBJ1-3
CASSQTGTAGNTIYF
TGTGCCAGCAGTCAAACCGGGACAGCTGGAAACACCATATATTTT
>.|.|TRBV7-9|TRBJ2-7
CASSQYEAGYEQYF
TGTGCCAGCAGCCAGTACGAGGCGGGGTACGAGCAGTACTTC
>.|.|TRBV2|TRBJ1-4
CASRSGLREEKLFF
TGTGCCAGCAGGAGCGGGTTGAGGGAAGAAAAACTGTTTTTT
>.|once|TRBV6-1|TRBJ2-7
CASSELAGESEQYF
TGTGCCAGCAGTGAATTGGCAGGGGAGAGCGAGCAGTACTTC
>.|.|TRBV7-8|TRBJ1-1
CASSLGPSDEAFF
TGTGCCAGCAGCTTAGGCCCGTCGGATGAAGCTTTCTTT
>.|.|TRBV4-3|TRBJ2-7
CASSLGQTYEQYF
TGCGCCAGCAGCCTCGGACAGACCTACGAGCAGTACTTC
>.|once|TRBV6-5|TRBJ1-5
CASGPEATGPQHF
TGTGCCAGCGGGCCAGAGGCTACTGGGCCCCAGCATTTT
>.|.|TRBV19|TRBJ2-2
CASTLGTSNTGELFF
TGTGCCAGTACCCTGGGGACATCGAACACCGGGGAGCTGTTTTTT
>.|.|TRBV6-6|TRBJ2-5
CASSWPLGGQETQYF
TGTGCCAGCAGTTGGCCCCTTGGGGGGCAAGAGACCCAGTACTTC
>TRBD1|.|TRBV7-6|TRBJ2-2
CASSLGQGATGELFF
TGTGCCAGCAGCTTAGGACAGGGGGCCACCGGGGAGCTGTTTTTT
>TRBD2|.|TRBV10-1|TRBJ2-7
CASSETGLAYEQYF
TGCGCCAGCAGTGAGACGGGACTAGCCTACGAGCAGTACTTC
>.|.|TRBV7-8|TRBJ2-4
CALGEDQNIQYF
TGTGCCTTGGGGGAGGACCAAAACATTCAGTACTTC
>.|.|TRBV27|TRBJ2-1
CASSPLSYNEQFF
TGTGCCAGCAGTCCCCTAAGTTACAATGAGCAGTTCTTC
>TRBD1|.|TRBV4-3|TRBJ2-7
CASSPRTGFEQYF
TGCGCCAGCAGCCCGCGGACAGGGTTCGAGCAGTACTTC
>TRBD1|.|TRBV6-1|TRBJ2-3
CASSDRGNTDTQYF
TGTGCCAGCAGTGACAGGGGGAACACAGATACGCAGTATTTT
>.|.|TRBV7-6|TRBJ2-7
CASSLAGDLREQYF
TGTGCCAGCAGCTTAGCGGGAGACCTGCGGGAGCAGTACTTC
>.|once|TRBV6-4|TRBJ1-2
CASSDSTPGLGVYGYTF
TGTGCCAGCAGTGACTCGACCCCGGGACTGGGGGTCTATGGCTACACCTTC
>.|.|TRBV5-7|TRBJ1-1
CASSLRGGNTEAFF
TGTGCCAGCAGCTTGAGGGGAGGCAACACTGAAGCTTTCTTT
>.|.|TRBV11-3|TRBJ1-1
CASSLEVNTEAFF
TGTGCCAGCAGCTTAGAGGTGAACACTGAAGCTTTCTTT
>.|.|TRBV28|TRBJ1-1
CASARVGTEAFF
TGTGCCAGCGCCAGGGTTGGGACTGAAGCTTTCTTT
>TRBD1|few|TRBV4-3|TRBJ2-7
CASSLSDRGEREQYF
TGCGCCAGCAGCCTATCCGACAGGGGGGAACGCGAGCAGTACTTC
>TRBD2|.|TRBV4-1|TRBJ2-3
CASSQDPPSGTSTDTQYF
TGCGCCAGCAGCCAAGACCCCCCTAGCGGGACTAGCACAGATACGCAGTATTTT